Below are 11 T cell receptor beta chains sequenced from a single sample in a study of blood T cell repertoires in COVID-19. Produced via immunoSEQ multiplex PCR; TCRdb's table is partial and in-frame only. The data contain 110,000 or so clones, roughly four fifths of them seen just once; the ten biggest clones take up just over 15%. The material sequenced was peripheral blood. All receptors come from a woman older than 75 with acute or convalescent COVID-19.

The chain employs TRBV3-1 (or the pseudogene TRBV3-2) and TRBJ1-4; 10 nucleotides match TRBD1. Germline CDR1 is LGHDT and CDR2 is YNNKEL (reference sequence). The CDR3 totals 19 residues. The V and J ends lost 0 bases and 4 bases, in that order; junction bases with no gene match: 11. CDR3 nucleotide sequence: TGTGCCAGCAGCCAAGAAGGTGGGACAGGGGTAACCCTTAATGAAAAACTGTTTTTT. Its translation is CASSQEGGTGVTLNEKLFF.

V is TRBV29-1 and J is TRBJ1-1, with 9 bases fitting TRBD1. CDR3 length: 14 residues. In germline, CDR1 is SQVTM, CDR2 ANQGSEA. With 5 bases clipped from V and 5 bases from J, the junction kept 9 bases outside the gene matches. CDR3 amino acids: CSVLNRGRFTEAFF. The CDR3 coding sequence is TGCAGCGTTTTAAACAGGGGGCGCTTTACTGAAGCTTTCTTT. The complete variable domain, with remaining parts taken from reference TRBV29-1 and TRBJ1-1, reads SAVISQKPSRDICQRGTSLTIQCQVDSQVTMMFWYRQQPGQSLTLIATANQGSEATYESGFVIDKFPISRPNLTFSTLTVSNMSPEDSSIYLCSVLNRGRFTEAFFGQGTRLTVV.

The chain combines TRBV11-3 with TRBJ2-2; D call uncertain. Germline CDR1 is SGHNT and CDR2 is YENEEA. The V end lost 5 bases, the J end lost 0 bases, and 10 bases lay between the germline ends. This CDR3 is 15 amino acids long. CDR3: CASSLSGSNTGELFF. The DNA for the CDR3 is TGTGCCAGCAGCCTTTCCGGGTCGAACACCGGGGAGCTGTTTTTT.

The chain uses TRBV10-3 and TRBJ1-2, with D perhaps TRBD1 (5 bases). V dropped 2 bases and J dropped 8 bases, with 15 bases sitting between them. This CDR3 contains 14 residues. Per the germline V gene, CDR1 is ENHRY and CDR2 is SYGVKD. The CDR3 spells CAISEMGQAGGYTF. The DNA for the CDR3 is TGTGCCATCAGTGAGATGGGGCAAGCAGGGGGCTACACCTTC.

The rearrangement joins TRBV7-6 to TRBJ1-2, with a possible D match to TRBD1 (5 bases). This CDR3 has 15 amino acids. V lost 4 bases and J 2 bases, leaving 14 bases between the germline ends. The germline gives CDR1 SGHVS, CDR2 FNYEAQ. CDR3 nucleotide sequence: TGTGCCAGCAGCTCCTTGGGGGGGACCAACTATGGCTACACCTTC. Translated, it gives CASSSLGGTNYGYTF.

As for this clone: One end of the junction fails to match germline, which may point to a read error. The gene calls are TRBV5-1 and TRBJ2-3, with 7 bases aligning to TRBD2. The CDR3 covers 15 residues. CDR1 is SGHRS, CDR2 YFSETQ, per germline. CDR3 in DNA: TGCGCCAGCAGCTTGGGGCAGACTAGCACAGATACACAGTATTTT. Translating gives CASSLGQTSTDTQYF.

The V and J genes are TRBV18 and TRBJ2-7; 8 bases are shared with TRBD1. After removal of 9 bases from V and 0 bases from J, the junction contained 4 bases not matched to a gene. Germline V gene data show CDR1 as KGHSH and CDR2 as LQKENI. The CDR3 length is 13 residues. The CDR3 region has the DNA TGTGCCAGTTCAGGGGGCCTCTCCTACGAGCAGTACGTC. This codes for CASSGGLSYEQYV.

The V call is TRBV6-6, the J call TRBJ2-7; 8 positions agree with TRBD1. This CDR3 has 14 residues. V dropped 6 bases and J dropped 3; count of bases not matched to a gene: 7. Germline-derived CDR1 and CDR2 are MNHNY and SVGAGI (reference sequence). The DNA for the CDR3 is TGTGCCAGCAGCTTGAGACAGGGGATCTACGAGCAGTACTTC. Encoded protein: CASSLRQGIYEQYF.

The chain recombines TRBV24-1 with TRBJ2-5; 9 bases are a match to TRBD1. V lost 3 bases and J lost 5; bases outside the gene matches: 6. From germline, CDR1 is KGHDR and CDR2 SFDVKD. This CDR3 is 15 amino acids long. In nucleotides, the CDR3 is TGTGCCACCAGTGATCCACAGGGGGCTTCGGAGACCCAGTACTTC. Translated: CATSDPQGASETQYF.

The V gene is TRBV25-1, the J gene TRBJ2-3; 9 bases map to TRBD1. Trimming at V came to 6 bases and at J to 5 bases, leaving 12 bases not matched to a gene. The CDR3 length is 16 residues. The germline CDR1 and CDR2 sequences are MGHDK and SYGVNS. For the CDR3, the DNA is TGTGCCAGCAGCGAACATAGACAGGGGGGGGGAGATACGCAGTATTTT. Encoded protein: CASSEHRQGGGDTQYF.

V and J are TRBV18 and TRBJ1-2; 10 nucleotides match TRBD1. CDR1 and CDR2 (germline): KGHSH, LQKENI. This CDR3 has 17 residues. With 4 bases clipped from V and 7 bases from J, the junction kept 15 bases outside the gene matches. CDR3 residues: CASSRDRGPPKAAGYTF. The CDR3 region has the DNA TGTGCCAGCTCACGTGACAGGGGGCCCCCCAAGGCGGCTGGCTACACCTTC.